This T cell receptor beta chain was profiled in a study of blood T cell repertoires in COVID-19. At the level of the study: The study drew acute and convalescent COVID-19 samples from the United States, Italy and Spain.

In the original analysis: Scientists estimated how many nucleated cells there were by amplifying reference gene primers. Some clones are missing from TCRdb's copy, which holds only in-frame ones; the method was immunoSEQ multiplex PCR. From that table come the V and J calls and clone size; the DNA was used to work out D and trimming. The sample records about 330,000 clones, 80% to 90% being singletons. Trimming stripped 7 bases from V and 8 bases from J, with 11 bases between. There are 11 residues in the CDR3. The germline gives CDR1 SNHLY, CDR2 FYNNEI. Participants were aged about 18 to 89 years from approximately 23 US areas. Clinical histories supplied by participants themselves formed the basis of cohort assignment.

The receptor was isolated from a man younger than 40 who had recovered from COVID-19. This rearrangement joins TRBV2 to TRBJ1-2, with no clear D. Material for sequencing was PBMCs or T cells enriched from blood (not recorded which). The CDR3 DNA sequence: TGTGCCAGCATCGGACTGGAGGGCTACACCTTC. Translation: CASIGLEGYTF.